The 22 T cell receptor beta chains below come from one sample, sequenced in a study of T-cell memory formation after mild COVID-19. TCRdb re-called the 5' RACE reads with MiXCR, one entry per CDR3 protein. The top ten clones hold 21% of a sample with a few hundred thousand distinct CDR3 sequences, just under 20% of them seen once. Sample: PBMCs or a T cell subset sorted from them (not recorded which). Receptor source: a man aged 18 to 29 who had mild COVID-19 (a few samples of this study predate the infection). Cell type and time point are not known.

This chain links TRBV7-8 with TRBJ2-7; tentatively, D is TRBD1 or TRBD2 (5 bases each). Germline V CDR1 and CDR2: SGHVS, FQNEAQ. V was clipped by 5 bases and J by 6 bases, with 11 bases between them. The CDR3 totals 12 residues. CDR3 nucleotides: TGTGCCAGCAGCCCCCCTGGGGGCGAGCAGTACGTC. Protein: CASSPPGGEQYV.

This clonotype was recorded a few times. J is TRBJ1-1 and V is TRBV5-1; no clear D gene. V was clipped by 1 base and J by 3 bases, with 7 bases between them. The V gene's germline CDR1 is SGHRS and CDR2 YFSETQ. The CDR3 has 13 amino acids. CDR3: CASSLWDYTEAFF. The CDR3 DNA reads TGCGCCAGCAGCTTGTGGGATTACACTGAAGCTTTCTTT.

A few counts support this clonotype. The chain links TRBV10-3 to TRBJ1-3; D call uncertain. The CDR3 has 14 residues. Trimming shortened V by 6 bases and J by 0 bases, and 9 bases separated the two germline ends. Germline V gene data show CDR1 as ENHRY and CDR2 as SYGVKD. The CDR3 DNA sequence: TGTGCCATCAGGGACCTCAGCTCTGGAAACACCATATATTTT. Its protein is CAIRDLSSGNTIYF.

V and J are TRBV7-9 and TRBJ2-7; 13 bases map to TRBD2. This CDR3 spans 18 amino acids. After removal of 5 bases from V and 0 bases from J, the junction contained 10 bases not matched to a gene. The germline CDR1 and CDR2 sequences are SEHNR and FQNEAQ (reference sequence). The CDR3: CASSPETSGGPSSYEQYF. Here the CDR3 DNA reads TGTGCCAGCAGCCCCGAGACTAGCGGGGGGCCTAGCTCCTACGAGCAGTACTTC.

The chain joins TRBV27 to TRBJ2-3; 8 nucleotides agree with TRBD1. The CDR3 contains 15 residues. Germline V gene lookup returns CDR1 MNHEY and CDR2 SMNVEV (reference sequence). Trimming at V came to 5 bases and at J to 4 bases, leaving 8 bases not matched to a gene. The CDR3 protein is CASSRRQGLSDTQYF. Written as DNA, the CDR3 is TGTGCCAGCAGTCGCCGACAGGGGCTTTCAGATACGCAGTATTTT.

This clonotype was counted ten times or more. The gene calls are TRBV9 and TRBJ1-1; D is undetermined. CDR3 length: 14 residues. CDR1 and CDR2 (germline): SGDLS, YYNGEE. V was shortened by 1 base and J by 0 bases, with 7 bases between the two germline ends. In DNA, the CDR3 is TGTGCCAGCAGCGTATCCGGAATGAACACTGAAGCTTTCTTT. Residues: CASSVSGMNTEAFF. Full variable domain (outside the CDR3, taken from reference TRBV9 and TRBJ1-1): DSGVTQTPKHLITATGQRVTLRCSPRSGDLSVYWYQQSLDQGLQFLIQYYNGEERAKGNILERFSAQQFPDLHSELNLSSLELGDSALYFCASSVSGMNTEAFFGQGTRLTVV.

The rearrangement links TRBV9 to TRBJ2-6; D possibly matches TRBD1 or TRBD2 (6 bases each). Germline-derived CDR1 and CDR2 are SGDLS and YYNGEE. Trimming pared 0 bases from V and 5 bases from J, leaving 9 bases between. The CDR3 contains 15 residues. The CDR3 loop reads CASSVEGGRANVLTF. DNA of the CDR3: TGTGCCAGCAGCGTAGAAGGGGGGCGGGCCAACGTCCTGACTTTC.

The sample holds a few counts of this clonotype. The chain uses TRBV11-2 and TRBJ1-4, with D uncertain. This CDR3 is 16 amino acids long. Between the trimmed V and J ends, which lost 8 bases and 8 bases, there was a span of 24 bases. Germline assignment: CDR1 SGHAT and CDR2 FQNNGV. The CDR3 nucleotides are TGTGCCAGCGGCTCCTTACGGGCTAAAAAAGGGGAAAAACTGTTTTTT. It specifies CASGSLRAKKGEKLFF.

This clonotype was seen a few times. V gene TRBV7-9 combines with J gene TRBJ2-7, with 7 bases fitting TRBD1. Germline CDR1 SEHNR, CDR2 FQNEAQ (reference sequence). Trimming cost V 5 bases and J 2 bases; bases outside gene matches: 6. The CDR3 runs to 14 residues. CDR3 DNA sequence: TGTGCCAGCAGCCTCGGACAGGTCCCCTACGAGCAGTACGTC. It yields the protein CASSLGQVPYEQYV.

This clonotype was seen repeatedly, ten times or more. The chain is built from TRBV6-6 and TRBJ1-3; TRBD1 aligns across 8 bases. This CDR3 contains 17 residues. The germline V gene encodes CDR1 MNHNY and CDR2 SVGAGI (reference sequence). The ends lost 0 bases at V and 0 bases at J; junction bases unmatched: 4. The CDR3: CASSYSYRGSSGNTIYF. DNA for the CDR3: TGTGCCAGCAGTTACTCGTACAGGGGGAGCTCTGGAAACACCATATATTTT.

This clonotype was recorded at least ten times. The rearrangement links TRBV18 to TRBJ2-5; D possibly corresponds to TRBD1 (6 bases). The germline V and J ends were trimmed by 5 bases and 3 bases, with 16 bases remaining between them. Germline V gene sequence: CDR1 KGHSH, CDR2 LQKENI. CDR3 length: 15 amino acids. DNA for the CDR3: TGTGCCAGCTCAGGCGAGGGGGTCTGGGAAGAGACCCAGTACTTC. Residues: CASSGEGVWEETQYF.

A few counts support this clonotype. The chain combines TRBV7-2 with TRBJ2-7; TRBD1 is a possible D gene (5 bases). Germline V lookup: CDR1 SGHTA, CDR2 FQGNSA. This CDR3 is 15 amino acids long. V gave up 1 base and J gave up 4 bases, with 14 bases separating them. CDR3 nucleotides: TGTGCCAGCAGCTTAGTACGGCAGGGTTCATACGAGCAGTACTTC. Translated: CASSLVRQGSYEQYF.

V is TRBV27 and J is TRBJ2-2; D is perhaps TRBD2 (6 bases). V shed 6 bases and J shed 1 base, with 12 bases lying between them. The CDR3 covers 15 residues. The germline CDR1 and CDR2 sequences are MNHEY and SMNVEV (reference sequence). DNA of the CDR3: TGTGCCAGCAGCCCATGGGGGGTGAACACCGGGGAGCTGTTTTTT. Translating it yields CASSPWGVNTGELFF.

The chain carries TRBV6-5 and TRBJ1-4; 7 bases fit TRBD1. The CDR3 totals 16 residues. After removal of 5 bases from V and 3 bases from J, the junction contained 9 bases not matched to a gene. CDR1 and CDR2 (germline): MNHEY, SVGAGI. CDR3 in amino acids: CASSRQRTGPNEKLFF. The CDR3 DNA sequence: TGTGCCAGCAGTCGTCAAAGGACAGGACCTAATGAAAAACTGTTTTTT.

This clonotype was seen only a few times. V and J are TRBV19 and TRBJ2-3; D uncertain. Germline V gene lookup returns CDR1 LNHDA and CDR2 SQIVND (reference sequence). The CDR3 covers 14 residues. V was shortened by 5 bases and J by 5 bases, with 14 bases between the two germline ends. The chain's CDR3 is CASSPPGRRDTQYF. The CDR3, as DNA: TGTGCCAGTAGTCCTCCGGGCCGACGAGATACGCAGTATTTT.

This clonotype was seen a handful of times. CDR3 region: CASSQGLASSGPSYEQYF. CDR3 in DNA: TGCGCCAGCAGCCAAGGTCTGGCGTCTAGCGGACCCTCCTACGAGCAGTACTTC. The rearrangement uses TRBV4-3 and TRBJ2-7; 7 bases fit TRBD2. V dropped 1 base and J dropped 0; count of bases not matched to a gene: 12. The CDR3 covers 18 residues. Germline values: CDR1 LGHNA, CDR2 YSLEER.

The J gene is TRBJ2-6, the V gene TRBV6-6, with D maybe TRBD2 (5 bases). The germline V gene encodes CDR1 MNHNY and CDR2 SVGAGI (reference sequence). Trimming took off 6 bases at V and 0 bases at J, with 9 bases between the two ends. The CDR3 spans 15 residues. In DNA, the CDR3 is TGTGCCAGCAGGGAGGTTATCTCTGGGGCCAACGTCCTGACTTTC. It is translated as CASREVISGANVLTF.

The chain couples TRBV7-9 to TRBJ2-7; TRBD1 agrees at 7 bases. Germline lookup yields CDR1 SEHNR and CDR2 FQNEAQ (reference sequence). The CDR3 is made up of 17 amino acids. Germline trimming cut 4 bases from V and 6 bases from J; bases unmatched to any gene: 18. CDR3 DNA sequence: TGTGCCAGCAGCTCCGAGGGGGTGACAGGGTCTTATTCCGAGCAGTACTTC. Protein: CASSSEGVTGSYSEQYF.

CDR3 region: CASSRGTSGGQAGELFF. CDR3 in DNA: TGTGCCAGCAGCCGCGGGACTAGCGGGGGGCAGGCCGGGGAGCTGTTTTTT. The chain couples TRBV11-2 to TRBJ2-2, with 15 bases identical to TRBD2. Trimming cost V 5 bases and J 6 bases; bases outside gene matches: 7. Germline CDR1 reads SGHAT; CDR2 reads FQNNGV. This CDR3 is 17 amino acids long. The whole variable domain, remainder taken from reference TRBV11-2 and TRBJ2-2, is EAGVAQSPRYKIIEKRQSVAFWCNPISGHATLYWYQQILGQGPKLLIQFQNNGVVDDSQLPKDRFSAERLKGVDSTLKIQPAKLEDSAVYLCASSRGTSGGQAGELFFGEGSRLTVL.

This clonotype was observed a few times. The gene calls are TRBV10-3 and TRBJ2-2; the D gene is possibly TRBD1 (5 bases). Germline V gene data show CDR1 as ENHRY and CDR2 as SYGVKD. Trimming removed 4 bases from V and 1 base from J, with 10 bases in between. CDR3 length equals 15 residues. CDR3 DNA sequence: TGTGCCATCAGTGGGAGAACAGGGAACACCGGGGAGCTGTTTTTT. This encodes CAISGRTGNTGELFF.

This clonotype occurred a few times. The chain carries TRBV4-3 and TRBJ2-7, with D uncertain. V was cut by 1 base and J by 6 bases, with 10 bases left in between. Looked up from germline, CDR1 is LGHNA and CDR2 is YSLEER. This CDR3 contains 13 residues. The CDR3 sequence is CASSQVVGGEQYF. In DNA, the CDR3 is TGCGCCAGCAGCCAAGTCGTGGGCGGCGAGCAGTACTTC.

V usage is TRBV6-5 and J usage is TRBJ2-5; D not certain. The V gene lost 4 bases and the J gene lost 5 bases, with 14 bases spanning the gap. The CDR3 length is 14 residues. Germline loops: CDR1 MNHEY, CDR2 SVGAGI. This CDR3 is CASSFGPPRETQYF. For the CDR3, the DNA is TGTGCCAGCAGTTTCGGACCTCCGAGGGAGACCCAGTACTTC.